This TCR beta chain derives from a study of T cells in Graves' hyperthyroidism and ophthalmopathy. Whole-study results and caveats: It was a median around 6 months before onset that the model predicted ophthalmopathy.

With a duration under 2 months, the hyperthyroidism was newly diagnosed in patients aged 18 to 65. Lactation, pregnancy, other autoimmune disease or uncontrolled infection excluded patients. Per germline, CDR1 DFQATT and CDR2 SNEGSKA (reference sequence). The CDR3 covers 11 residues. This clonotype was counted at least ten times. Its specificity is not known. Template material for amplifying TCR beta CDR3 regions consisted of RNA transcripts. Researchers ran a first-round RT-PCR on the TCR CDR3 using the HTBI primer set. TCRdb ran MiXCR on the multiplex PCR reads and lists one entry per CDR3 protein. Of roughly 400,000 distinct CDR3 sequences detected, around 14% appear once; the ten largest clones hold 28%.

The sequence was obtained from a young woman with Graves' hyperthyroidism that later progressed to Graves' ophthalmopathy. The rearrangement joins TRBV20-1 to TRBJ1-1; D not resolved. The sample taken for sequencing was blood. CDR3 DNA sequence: TGCAGCTGTCCGATGAACACTGAAGCTTTCTTT. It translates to CSCPMNTEAFF.